Following are 10 T cell receptor beta chains from one sample sequenced in a study of blood T cell repertoires in COVID-19. Clones were read by immunoSEQ multiplex PCR, and TCRdb kept only the in-frame ones, dropping some. The repertoire holds around 100,000 clones, with approximately 84% as singletons. The sequencing input was peripheral blood. These TCRs come from a man aged 55 to 70 with acute or convalescent COVID-19.

The chain joins TRBV4-2 to TRBJ2-2; 9 bases agree with TRBD1. The J segment lost 5 bases and the V segment lost 3 bases, leaving 10 bases of the junction unmatched. CDR3 length equals 17 residues. Germline V gene lookup returns CDR1 LGHNA and CDR2 YNFKEQ. CDR3 bases: TGTGCCAGCAGCCAGCCCACGGGACAGGGAAGTACCGGGGAGCTGTTTTTT. Its protein product is CASSQPTGQGSTGELFF.

This sequence joins TRBV4-2 and TRBJ1-6; possible D gene TRBD1, 5 bases. The CDR3 contains 15 residues. Germline V gene sequence: CDR1 LGHNA, CDR2 YNFKEQ. V was shortened by 0 bases and J by 7 bases, with 10 bases between the two germline ends. The CDR3 DNA is TGTGCCAGCAGCCAAGACAGGGTAGGGAATTCACCCCTCCACTTT. Residues: CASSQDRVGNSPLHF.

The rearrangement uses TRBV11-3 and TRBJ1-1; 8 bases align to TRBD1. The CDR3 spans 13 residues. Germline-derived CDR1 and CDR2 are SGHNT and YENEEA. Germline trimming cut 5 bases from V and 5 bases from J; bases unmatched to any gene: 4. The CDR3 reads CASSQGAETEAFF. CDR3 DNA sequence: TGTGCCAGCAGCCAGGGGGCGGAAACTGAAGCTTTCTTT. Full variable domain (remainder filled in from reference TRBV11-3 and TRBJ1-1): EAGVVQSPRYKIIEKKQPVAFWCNPISGHNTLYWYLQNLGQGPELLIRYENEEAVDDSQLPKDRFSAERLKGVDSTLKIQPAELGDSAVYLCASSQGAETEAFFGQGTRLTVV.

V and J are TRBV18 and TRBJ1-1; no definite D call. Germline CDR1 is KGHSH and CDR2 is LQKENI. V dropped 3 bases and J dropped 5 bases, with 10 bases sitting between them. This CDR3 contains 13 residues. The chain's CDR3 is CASSPPLETEAFF. DNA for the CDR3: TGTGCCAGCTCACCCCCCCTGGAGACTGAAGCTTTCTTT.

This chain joins TRBV9 and TRBJ1-6; D is unclear. Germline lookup yields CDR1 SGDLS and CDR2 YYNGEE. The CDR3 loop spans 15 amino acids. V lost 4 bases, J lost 1 base, and 9 bases lay in between. CDR3 sequence reads: CASSKGGSYNSPLHF. For the CDR3, the DNA is TGTGCCAGCAGCAAGGGAGGGTCCTATAATTCACCCCTCCACTTT.

This clone was counted only a few times. The chain combines TRBV5-4 with TRBJ2-1, with 8 bases lining up with TRBD2. There are 18 residues in the CDR3. V trimming: 0 bases; J trimming: 0 bases; junction bases outside the gene matches: 8. From germline, CDR1 is SGHNT and CDR2 YYREEE (reference sequence). The CDR3 region is CASSLVTSGPSSYNEQFF. In DNA, the CDR3 is TGTGCCAGCAGCTTGGTTACTAGCGGTCCTAGCTCCTACAATGAGCAGTTCTTC.

The rearrangement joins TRBV4-1 to TRBJ2-4, with D uncertain. CDR1 is MGHRA, CDR2 YSYEKL, per germline. This CDR3 has 14 residues. Trimming removed 0 bases at V and 6 bases at J, with 9 bases between. CDR3 sequence reads: CASSQEARGNIQYF. As DNA, the CDR3 is TGCGCCAGCAGCCAAGAGGCCCGAGGAAACATTCAGTACTTC.

The chain couples TRBV3-1 (or the pseudogene TRBV3-2) to TRBJ1-1; 7 nucleotides agree with TRBD1. J was trimmed by 6 bases and V by 5 bases; bases with no gene match: 9. The germline CDR1 and CDR2 sequences are LGHDT and YNNKEL (reference sequence). This CDR3 comprises 14 residues. CDR3 amino acids: CASSVGQGVPEAFF. As DNA, the CDR3 is TGTGCCAGCAGCGTAGGGCAGGGGGTCCCTGAAGCTTTCTTT.

This clone appeared a few times. The chain couples TRBV5-6 to TRBJ1-2; TRBD1 is a possible D gene (5 bases). This CDR3 comprises 19 residues. Germline V CDR1 and CDR2: SGHDT, YYEEEE. Trimming cost V 0 bases and J 5 bases, with 26 bases left between them. This CDR3 reads CASSLARFRGTSPLYGYTF. The CDR3, as DNA: TGTGCCAGCAGCTTGGCCAGATTTCGGGGGACCTCCCCGCTTTATGGCTACACCTTC.

V gene TRBV6-6 combines with J gene TRBJ1-2; no firm D call. Germline V gene lookup returns CDR1 MNHNY and CDR2 SVGAGI (reference sequence). CDR3 length: 15 amino acids. V was shortened by 7 bases and J by 6 bases, with 21 bases between the two germline ends. The CDR3 DNA reads TGTGCCAGCATTGCAATACGCGGCGGTACGAATGGCTACACCTTC. This translates into CASIAIRGGTNGYTF.